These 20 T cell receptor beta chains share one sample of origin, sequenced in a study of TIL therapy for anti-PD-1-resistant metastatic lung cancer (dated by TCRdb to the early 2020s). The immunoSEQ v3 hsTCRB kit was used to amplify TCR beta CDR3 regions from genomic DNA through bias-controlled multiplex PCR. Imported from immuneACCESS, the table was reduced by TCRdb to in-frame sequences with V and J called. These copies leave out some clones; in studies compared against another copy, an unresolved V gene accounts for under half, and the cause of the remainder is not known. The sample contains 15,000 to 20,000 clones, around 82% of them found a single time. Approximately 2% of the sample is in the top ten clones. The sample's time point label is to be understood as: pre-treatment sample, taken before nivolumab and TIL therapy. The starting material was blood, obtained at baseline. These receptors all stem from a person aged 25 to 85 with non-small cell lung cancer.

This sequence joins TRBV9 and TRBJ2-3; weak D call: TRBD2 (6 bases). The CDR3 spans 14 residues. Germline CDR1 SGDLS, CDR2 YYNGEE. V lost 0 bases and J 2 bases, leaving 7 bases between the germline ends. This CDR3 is CASSVGDFTDTQYF. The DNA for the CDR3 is TGTGCCAGCAGCGTAGGGGACTTCACAGATACGCAGTATTTT.

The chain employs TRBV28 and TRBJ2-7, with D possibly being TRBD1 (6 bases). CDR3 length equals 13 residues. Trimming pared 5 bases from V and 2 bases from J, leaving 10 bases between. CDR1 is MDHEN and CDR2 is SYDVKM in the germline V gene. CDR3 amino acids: CASSRQAPYEQYF. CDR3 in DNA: TGTGCCAGCAGTCGACAGGCGCCCTACGAGCAGTACTTC.

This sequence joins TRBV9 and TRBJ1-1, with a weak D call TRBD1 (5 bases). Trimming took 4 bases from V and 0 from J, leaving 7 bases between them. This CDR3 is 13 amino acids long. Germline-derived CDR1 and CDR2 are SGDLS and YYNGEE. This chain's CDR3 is CASSQQVNTEAFF. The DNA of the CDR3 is TGTGCCAGCAGCCAACAGGTGAACACTGAAGCTTTCTTT. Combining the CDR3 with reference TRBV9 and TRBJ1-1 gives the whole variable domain DSGVTQTPKHLITATGQRVTLRCSPRSGDLSVYWYQQSLDQGLQFLIQYYNGEERAKGNILERFSAQQFPDLHSELNLSSLELGDSALYFCASSQQVNTEAFFGQGTRLTVV.

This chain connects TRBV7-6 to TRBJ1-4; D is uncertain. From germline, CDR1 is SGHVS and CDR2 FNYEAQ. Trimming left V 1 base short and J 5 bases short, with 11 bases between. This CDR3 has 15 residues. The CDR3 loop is CASSLVGLGNEKLFF. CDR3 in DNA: TGTGCCAGCAGCTTAGTTGGCCTCGGAAATGAAAAACTGTTTTTT. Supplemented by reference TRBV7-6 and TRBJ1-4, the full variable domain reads GAGVSQSPRYKVTKRGQDVALRCDPISGHVSLYWYRQALGQGPEFLTYFNYEAQQDKSGLPNDRFSAERPEGSISTLTIQRTEQRDSAMYRCASSLVGLGNEKLFFGSGTQLSVL.

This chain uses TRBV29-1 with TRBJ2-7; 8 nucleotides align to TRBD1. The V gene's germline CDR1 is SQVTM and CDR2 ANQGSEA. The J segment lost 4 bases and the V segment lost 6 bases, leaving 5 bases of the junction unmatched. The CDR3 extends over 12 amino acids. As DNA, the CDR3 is TGCAGCGTGCGAGGACAGGGTTACGAGCAGTACTTC. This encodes CSVRGQGYEQYF.

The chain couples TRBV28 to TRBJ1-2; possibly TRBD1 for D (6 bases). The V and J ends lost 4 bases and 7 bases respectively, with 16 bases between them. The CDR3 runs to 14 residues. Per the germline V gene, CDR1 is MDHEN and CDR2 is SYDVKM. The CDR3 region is CASSSSLTGSGYTF. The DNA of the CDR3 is TGTGCCAGCAGTTCTAGTTTGACAGGAAGTGGCTACACCTTC.

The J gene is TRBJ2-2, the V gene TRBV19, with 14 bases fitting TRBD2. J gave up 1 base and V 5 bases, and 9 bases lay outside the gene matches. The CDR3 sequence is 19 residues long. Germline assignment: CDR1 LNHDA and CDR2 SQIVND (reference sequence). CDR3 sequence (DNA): TGTGCCAGTAGTCCCGGACTAGCGGGGGGCCTTAGGAACACCGGGGAGCTGTTTTTT. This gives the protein CASSPGLAGGLRNTGELFF.

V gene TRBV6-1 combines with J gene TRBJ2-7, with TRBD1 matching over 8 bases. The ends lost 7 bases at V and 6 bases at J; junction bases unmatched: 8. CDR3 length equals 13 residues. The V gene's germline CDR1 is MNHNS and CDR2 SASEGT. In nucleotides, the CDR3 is TGTGCCAGCACCCTAACAGGGGGGAGCGAGCAGTACTTC. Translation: CASTLTGGSEQYF.

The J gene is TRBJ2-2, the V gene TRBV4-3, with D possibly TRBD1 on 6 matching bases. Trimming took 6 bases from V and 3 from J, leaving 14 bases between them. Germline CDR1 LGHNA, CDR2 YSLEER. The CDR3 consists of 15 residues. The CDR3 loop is CASRQGNRDTGELFF. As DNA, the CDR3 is TGCGCCAGCAGGCAGGGGAATAGAGACACCGGGGAGCTGTTTTTT.

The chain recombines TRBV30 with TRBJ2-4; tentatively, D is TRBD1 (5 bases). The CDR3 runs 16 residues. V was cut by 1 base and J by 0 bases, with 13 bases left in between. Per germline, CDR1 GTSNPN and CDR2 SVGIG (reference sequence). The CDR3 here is CAWSDIGALAKNIQYF. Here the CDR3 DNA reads TGTGCCTGGAGTGACATTGGGGCCCTAGCCAAAAACATTCAGTACTTC.

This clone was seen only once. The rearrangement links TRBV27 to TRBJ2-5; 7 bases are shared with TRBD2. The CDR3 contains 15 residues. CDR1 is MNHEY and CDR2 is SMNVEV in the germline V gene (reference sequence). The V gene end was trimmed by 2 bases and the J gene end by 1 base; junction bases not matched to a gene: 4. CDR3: CASSLRGDGQETQYF. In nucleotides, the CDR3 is TGTGCCAGCAGTTTACGGGGGGACGGCCAAGAGACCCAGTACTTC.

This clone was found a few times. This chain's CDR3 is CAISEGAANQPQHF. For the CDR3, the DNA is TGTGCCATCAGTGAGGGGGCAGCTAATCAGCCCCAGCATTTT. This chain connects TRBV10-3 to TRBJ1-5, with a weak D call TRBD1 (5 bases). V lost 2 bases and J 4 bases, leaving 9 bases between the germline ends. This CDR3 is built from 14 residues. The germline V gene has CDR1 ENHRY and CDR2 SYGVKD.

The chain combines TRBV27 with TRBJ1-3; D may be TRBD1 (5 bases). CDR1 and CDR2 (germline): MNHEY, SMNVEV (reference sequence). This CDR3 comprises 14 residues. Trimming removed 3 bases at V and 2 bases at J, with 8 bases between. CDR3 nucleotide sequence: TGTGCCAGCAGTTTTGCAGGGCCTGGAAACACCATATATTTT. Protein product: CASSFAGPGNTIYF.

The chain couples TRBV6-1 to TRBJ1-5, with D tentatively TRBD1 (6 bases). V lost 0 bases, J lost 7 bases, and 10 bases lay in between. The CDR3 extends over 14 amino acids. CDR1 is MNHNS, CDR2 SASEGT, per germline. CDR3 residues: CASSEAGGGQPQHF. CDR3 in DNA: TGTGCCAGCAGTGAAGCGGGAGGGGGACAGCCCCAGCATTTT.

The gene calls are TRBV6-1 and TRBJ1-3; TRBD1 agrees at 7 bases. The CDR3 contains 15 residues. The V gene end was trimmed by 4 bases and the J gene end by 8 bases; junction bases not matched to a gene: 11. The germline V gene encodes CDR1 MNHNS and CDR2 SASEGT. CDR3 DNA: TGTGCCAGCAGTGCCGGACAGGCGGGGAGGGACACCATATATTTT. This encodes CASSAGQAGRDTIYF.

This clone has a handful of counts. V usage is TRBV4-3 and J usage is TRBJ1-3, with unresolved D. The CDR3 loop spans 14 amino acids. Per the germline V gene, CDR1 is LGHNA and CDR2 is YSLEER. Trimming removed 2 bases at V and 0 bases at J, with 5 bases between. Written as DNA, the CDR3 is TGCGCCAGCAGCCAATGGGGCTCTGGAAACACCATATATTTT. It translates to CASSQWGSGNTIYF.

In nucleotides, the CDR3 is TGCGCCAGCACTGGACTGAACACTGAAGCTTTCTTT. This codes for CASTGLNTEAFF. V gene TRBV10-1 combines with J gene TRBJ1-1; no clear D. V was shortened by 7 bases and J by 0 bases, with 6 bases between the two germline ends. Germline CDR1 is WNHNN and CDR2 is SYGVQD (reference sequence). The CDR3 is 12 amino acids.

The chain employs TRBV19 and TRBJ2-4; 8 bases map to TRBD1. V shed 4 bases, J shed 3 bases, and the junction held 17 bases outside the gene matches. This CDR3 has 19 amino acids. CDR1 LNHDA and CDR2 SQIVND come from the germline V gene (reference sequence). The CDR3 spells CASSSRSYRGMRDKNIQYF. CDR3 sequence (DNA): TGTGCCAGTAGTAGCCGATCATACAGGGGGATGAGAGACAAAAACATTCAGTACTTC.

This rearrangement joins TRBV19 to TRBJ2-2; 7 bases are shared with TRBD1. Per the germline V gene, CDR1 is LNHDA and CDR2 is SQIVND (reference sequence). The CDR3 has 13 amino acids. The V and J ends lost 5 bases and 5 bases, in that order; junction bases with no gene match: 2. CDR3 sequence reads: CASSEGATGELFF. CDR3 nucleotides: TGTGCCAGTAGTGAGGGGGCGACCGGGGAGCTGTTTTTT. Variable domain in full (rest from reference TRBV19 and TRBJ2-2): DGGITQSPKYLFRKEGQNVTLSCEQNLNHDAMYWYRQDPGQGLRLIYYSQIVNDFQKGDIAEGYSVSREKKESFPLTVTSAQKNPTAFYLCASSEGATGELFFGEGSRLTVL.

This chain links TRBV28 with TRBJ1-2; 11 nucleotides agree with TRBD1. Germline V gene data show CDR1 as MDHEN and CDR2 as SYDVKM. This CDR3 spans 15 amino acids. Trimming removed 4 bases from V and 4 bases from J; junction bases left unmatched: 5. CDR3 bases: TGTGCCAGCAGTTCCGCCGGGACAGGGGGCTATGGCTACACCTTC. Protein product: CASSSAGTGGYGYTF.